The subject of this entry is one T cell receptor beta chain. Its target is unknown. This record comes from a study of cytomegalovirus exposure and HLA in healthy donors. Study information: A subsequent analysis stated that the 95 to 150 validation repertoires were run on the same platform as the 550 to 750 first-cohort repertoires.

Separate from the roughly 730-subject first cohort, the roughly 120-subject validation cohort was the one that the donors belonged to. This table comes from immunoSEQ multiplex PCR, and its TCRdb copy is limited to in-frame clones, with some not included. The sample consists of 130,000 to 150,000 clones, 70% to 90% of them appearing once. Findings and caveats of the study: High sensitivity and specificity were reportedly achieved when the classifier diagnosed cytomegalovirus status.

This CDR3 has 16 amino acids. V was shortened by 4 bases and J by 8 bases, with 22 bases between the two germline ends. CDR1 and CDR2 from the germline V gene are SGHDT and YYEEEE. This sequence was found in a young woman in good health and CMV-seropositive. Sequencing was performed on PBMCs. The V gene is TRBV5-6, the J gene TRBJ2-4; D not resolved. This chain's CDR3 is CASSTSLADGLDIQYF. The CDR3, as DNA: TGTGCCAGCAGCACTTCTTTGGCGGATGGGTTGGACATTCAGTACTTC.